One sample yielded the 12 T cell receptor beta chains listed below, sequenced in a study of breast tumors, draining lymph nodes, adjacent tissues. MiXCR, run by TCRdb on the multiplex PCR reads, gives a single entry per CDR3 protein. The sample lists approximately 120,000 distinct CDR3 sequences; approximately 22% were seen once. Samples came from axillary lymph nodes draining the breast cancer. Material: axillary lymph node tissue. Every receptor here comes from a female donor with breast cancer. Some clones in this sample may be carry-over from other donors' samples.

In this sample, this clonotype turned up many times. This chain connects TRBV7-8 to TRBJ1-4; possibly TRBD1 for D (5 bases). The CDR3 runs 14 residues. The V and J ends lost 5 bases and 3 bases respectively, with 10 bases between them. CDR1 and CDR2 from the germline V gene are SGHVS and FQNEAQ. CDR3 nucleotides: TGTGCCAGCAGCCCAGGGTTCGCTAATGAAAAACTGTTTTTT. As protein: CASSPGFANEKLFF.

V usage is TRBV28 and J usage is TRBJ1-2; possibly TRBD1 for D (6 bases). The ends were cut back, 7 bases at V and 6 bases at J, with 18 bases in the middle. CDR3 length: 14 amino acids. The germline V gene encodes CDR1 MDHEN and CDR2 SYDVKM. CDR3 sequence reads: CASTPPTGYHGYTF. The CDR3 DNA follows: TGTGCCAGCACCCCACCCACAGGGTACCATGGCTACACCTTC.

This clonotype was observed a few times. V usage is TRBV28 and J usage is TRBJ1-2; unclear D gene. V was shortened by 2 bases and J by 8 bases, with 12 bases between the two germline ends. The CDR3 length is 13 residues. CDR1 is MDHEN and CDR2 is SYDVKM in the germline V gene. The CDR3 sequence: CASSLRTSYGYTF. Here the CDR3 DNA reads TGTGCCAGCAGTTTAAGAACATCCTACGGCTACACCTTC.

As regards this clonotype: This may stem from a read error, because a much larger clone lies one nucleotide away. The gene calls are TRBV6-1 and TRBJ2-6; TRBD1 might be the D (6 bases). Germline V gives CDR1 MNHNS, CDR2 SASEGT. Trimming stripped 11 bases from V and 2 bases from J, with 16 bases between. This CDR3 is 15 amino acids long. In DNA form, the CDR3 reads TGTGCCGGCACCTCCTCAGGGGCTGGGGCCAACGTCCTGACTTTC. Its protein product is CAGTSSGAGANVLTF.

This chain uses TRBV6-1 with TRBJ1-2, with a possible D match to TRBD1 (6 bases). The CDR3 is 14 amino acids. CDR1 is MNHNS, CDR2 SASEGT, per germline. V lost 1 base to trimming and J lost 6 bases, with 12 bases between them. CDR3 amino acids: CASSEDRAYNGYTF. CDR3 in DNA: TGTGCCAGCAGTGAAGACAGGGCGTACAATGGCTACACCTTC.

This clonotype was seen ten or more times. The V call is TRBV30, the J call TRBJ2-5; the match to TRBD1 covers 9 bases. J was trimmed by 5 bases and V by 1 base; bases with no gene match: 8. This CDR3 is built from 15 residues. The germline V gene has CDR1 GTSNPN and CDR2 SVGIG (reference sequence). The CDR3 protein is CAWSADTGGRETQYF. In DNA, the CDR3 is TGTGCCTGGAGTGCAGATACAGGGGGCCGCGAGACCCAGTACTTC. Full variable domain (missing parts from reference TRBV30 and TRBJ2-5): SQTIHQWPATLVQPVGSPLSLECTVEGTSNPNLYWYRQAAGRGLQLLFYSVGIGQISSEVPQNLSASRPQDRQFILSSKKLLLSDSGFYLCAWSADTGGRETQYFGPGTRLLVL.

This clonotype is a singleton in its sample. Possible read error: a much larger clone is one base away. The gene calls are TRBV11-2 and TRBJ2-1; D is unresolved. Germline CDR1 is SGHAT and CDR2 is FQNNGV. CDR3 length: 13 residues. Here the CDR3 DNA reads TGTGCCTGCAGCTTAGAAAGGCTTGGCGAGCAGTTCTTC. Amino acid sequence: CACSLERLGEQFF.

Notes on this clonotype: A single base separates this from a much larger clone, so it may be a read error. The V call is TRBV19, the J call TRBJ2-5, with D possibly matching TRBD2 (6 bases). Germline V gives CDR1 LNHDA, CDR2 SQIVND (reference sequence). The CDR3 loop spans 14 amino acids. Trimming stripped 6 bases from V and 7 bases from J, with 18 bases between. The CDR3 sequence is CASSPEATGVTQYF. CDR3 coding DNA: TGTGCCAGTAGCCCCGAGGCAACGGGAGTGACCCAGTACTTC.

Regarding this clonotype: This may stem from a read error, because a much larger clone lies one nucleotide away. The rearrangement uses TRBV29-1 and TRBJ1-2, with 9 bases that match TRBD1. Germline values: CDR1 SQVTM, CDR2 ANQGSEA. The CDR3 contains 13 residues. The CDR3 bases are TGCAGCGTCCCGGGACAGGGAACGCGAGGCTACGCCTTC. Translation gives CSVPGQGTRGYAF.

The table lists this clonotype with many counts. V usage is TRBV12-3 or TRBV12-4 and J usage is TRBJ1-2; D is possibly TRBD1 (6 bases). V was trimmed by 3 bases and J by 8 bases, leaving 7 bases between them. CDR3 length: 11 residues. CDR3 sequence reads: CASSLGAGYTF. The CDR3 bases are TGTGCCAGCAGTTTGGGGGCGGGCTACACCTTC.

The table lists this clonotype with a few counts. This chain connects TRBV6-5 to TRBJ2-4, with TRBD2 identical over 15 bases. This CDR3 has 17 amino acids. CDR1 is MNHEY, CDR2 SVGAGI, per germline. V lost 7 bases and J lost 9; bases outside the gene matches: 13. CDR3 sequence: CASTPPGLAGGPIIQYF. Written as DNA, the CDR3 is TGTGCCAGCACTCCACCCGGACTAGCGGGAGGGCCAATCATTCAGTACTTC.

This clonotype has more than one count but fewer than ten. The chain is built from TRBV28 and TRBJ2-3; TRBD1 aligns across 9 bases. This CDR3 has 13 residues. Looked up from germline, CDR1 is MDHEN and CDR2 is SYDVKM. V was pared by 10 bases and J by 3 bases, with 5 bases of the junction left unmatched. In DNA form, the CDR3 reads TGTGCCACCCGAGGACAGGGGACAGATACGCAGTATTTT. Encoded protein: CATRGQGTDTQYF.